This TCR beta chain was captured by sequencing in a study of T cells after yellow fever vaccination. Study information: Fractions of low cell number were prepared using SMART-Seq v4 Ultra Low Input.

TCRdb processed the 5' RACE reads anew with MiXCR; each CDR3 protein has one entry. The sample lists about 320,000 distinct CDR3 sequences; about 4.5% were seen once. This clonotype was counted ten times or more. The target antigen is unknown. Overall study findings and caveats: It was a small share of clonotypes that appeared in both CD4 and CD8 compartments.

The length of the CDR3 is 15 residues. V was pared by 2 bases and J by 3 bases, with 11 bases between. Looked up from germline, CDR1 is SGHTA and CDR2 is FQGTGA. The receptor comes from a man between 18 and 35 years old who received the YFV17D yellow fever vaccine. This specimen was PBMCs, taken 15 days after the yellow fever booster vaccination. The gene calls are TRBV7-3 and TRBJ2-1; unclear D gene. DNA for the CDR3: TGTGCCAGCAGCTTAGACGGCGGAATCTACAATGAGCAGTTCTTC. Encoded protein: CASSLDGGIYNEQFF. Complete variable domain (other parts from reference TRBV7-3 and TRBJ2-1): GAGVSQTPSNKVTEKGKYVELRCDPISGHTALYWYRQSLGQGPEFLIYFQGTGAADDSGLPNDRFFAVRPEGSVSTLKIQRTERGDSAVYLCASSLDGGIYNEQFFGPGTRLTVL.